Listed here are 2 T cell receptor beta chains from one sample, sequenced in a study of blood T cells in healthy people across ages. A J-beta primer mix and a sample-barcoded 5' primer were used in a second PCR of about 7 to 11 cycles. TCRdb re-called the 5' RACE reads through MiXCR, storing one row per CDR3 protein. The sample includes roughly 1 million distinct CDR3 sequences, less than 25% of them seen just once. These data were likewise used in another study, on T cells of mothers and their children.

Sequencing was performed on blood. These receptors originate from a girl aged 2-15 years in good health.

This chain's CDR3 is CSANSNRPYNEQFF. The DNA for the CDR3 is TGCAGTGCTAACAGCAACCGGCCCTACAATGAGCAGTTCTTC. The V call is TRBV20-1, the J call TRBJ2-1, with no clear D. Trimming shortened V by 4 bases and J by 2 bases, and 12 bases separated the two germline ends. The CDR3 totals 14 residues. Germline CDR1 is DFQATT and CDR2 is SNEGSKA (reference sequence).

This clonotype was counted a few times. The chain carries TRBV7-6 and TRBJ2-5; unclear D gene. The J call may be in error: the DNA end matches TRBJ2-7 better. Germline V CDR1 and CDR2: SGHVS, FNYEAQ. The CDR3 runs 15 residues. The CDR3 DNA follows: TGTGCCAGCAGCTTTTCAGCTGCGAGCTCCTACGAGCAGTACTTC. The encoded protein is CASSFSAASSYEQYF.